What follows are 25 T cell receptor beta chains derived from one specimen sequenced in a study of T cells in localized non-small cell lung cancer. Data came from immunoSEQ multiplex PCR; TCRdb stores just in-frame clones and leaves some out. The sample lists tens of thousands of clones, around 83% seen once, with 7% to 9% in the top ten. Here the sequenced sample was peripheral blood, taken before any cancer treatment. The receptors were gathered from a woman aged 18-55 years with stage III lung adenocarcinoma.

The chain combines TRBV2 with TRBJ2-2; perhaps TRBD1 as D (5 bases). The CDR3 extends over 15 amino acids. The V and J ends lost 8 bases and 6 bases respectively, with 19 bases between them. Looked up from germline, CDR1 is SNHLY and CDR2 is FYNNEI. CDR3 sequence reads: CASCPRTPWAGELFF. For the CDR3, the DNA is TGTGCCAGCTGTCCAAGGACACCCTGGGCCGGGGAGCTGTTTTTT. Full variable domain (remainder filled in from reference TRBV2 and TRBJ2-2): EPEVTQTPSHQVTQMGQEVILRCVPISNHLYFYWYRQILGQKVEFLVSFYNNEISEKSEIFDDQFSVERPDGSNFTLKIRSTKLEDSAMYFCASCPRTPWAGELFFGEGSRLTVL.

The gene calls are TRBV28 and TRBJ2-1; D possibly corresponds to TRBD1 (6 bases). Germline lookup yields CDR1 MDHEN and CDR2 SYDVKM. The CDR3 length is 15 residues. Deletions cut 4 bases from V and 4 bases from J, with 14 bases between. CDR3 sequence (DNA): TGTGCCAGCAGTTCCTATTGGACAGATTACAATGAGCAGTTCTTC. This gives the protein CASSSYWTDYNEQFF.

V usage is TRBV5-1 and J usage is TRBJ1-1; weak D call: TRBD1 (6 bases). This CDR3 is built from 13 residues. Germline V CDR1 and CDR2: SGHRS, YFSETQ. V dropped 6 bases and J dropped 4 bases, with 13 bases sitting between them. The CDR3 DNA reads as TGCGCCAGCACCCGGCAGGGGTCCACTGAAGCTTTCTTT. It specifies CASTRQGSTEAFF.

This chain joins TRBV5-1 and TRBJ1-1; no firm D call. CDR3 length: 14 amino acids. The V end lost 0 bases, the J end lost 2 bases, and 8 bases lay between the germline ends. Germline V CDR1 and CDR2: SGHRS, YFSETQ. The CDR3 bases are TGCGCCAGCAGCTTGGAACCGTCTAACACTGAAGCTTTCTTT. It specifies CASSLEPSNTEAFF.

The J gene is TRBJ1-3, the V gene TRBV6-5; D remains ambiguous. Trimming shortened V by 0 bases and J by 0 bases, and 9 bases separated the two germline ends. The CDR3 loop spans 16 amino acids. Germline loops: CDR1 MNHEY, CDR2 SVGAGI. The CDR3 DNA follows: TGTGCCAGCAGTTACTCCCCCGGTGGCTCTGGAAACACCATATATTTT. Its translation: CASSYSPGGSGNTIYF.

This clone was seen only a few times. The V gene is TRBV11-2, the J gene TRBJ2-7; D possibly corresponds to TRBD1 (6 bases). V lost 5 bases and J lost 3, with 11 bases in between. Looked up from germline, CDR1 is SGHAT and CDR2 is FQNNGV. The CDR3 has 13 amino acids. The CDR3 reads CASSQTDSYEQYF. The CDR3 region has the DNA TGTGCCAGCAGCCAGACGGACAGCTACGAGCAGTACTTC.

The genes are TRBV5-4 and TRBJ2-5; TRBD1 aligns across 9 bases. This CDR3 is 15 amino acids long. The germline CDR1 and CDR2 sequences are SGHNT and YYREEE (reference sequence). V shed 2 bases, J shed 5 bases, and the junction held 7 bases outside the gene matches. CDR3 region: CASSLGGQGGETQYF. The CDR3 DNA is TGTGCCAGCAGCTTAGGGGGACAGGGCGGCGAGACCCAGTACTTC.

The V and J genes are TRBV19 and TRBJ1-5, with no clear D. Looked up from germline, CDR1 is LNHDA and CDR2 is SQIVND (reference sequence). Trimming removed 5 bases at V and 0 bases at J, with 8 bases between. This CDR3 region has 14 residues. CDR3 in amino acids: CASSVRNSNQPQHF. CDR3 in DNA: TGTGCCAGTAGTGTTCGAAATAGCAATCAGCCCCAGCATTTT.

This clone appeared a single time. V usage is TRBV7-3 and J usage is TRBJ2-2, with 7 bases lining up with TRBD1. The CDR3 consists of 15 residues. V shed 1 base, J shed 5 bases, and the junction held 4 bases outside the gene matches. CDR1 and CDR2 from the germline V gene are SGHTA and FQGTGA. As DNA, the CDR3 is TGTGCCAGCAGCTTAAGGACAGGCCGGACCGGGGAGCTGTTTTTT. It encodes CASSLRTGRTGELFF.

The chain recombines TRBV18 with TRBJ1-5, with D tentatively TRBD1 (6 bases). This CDR3 has 14 amino acids. The germline V and J ends were trimmed by 5 bases and 0 bases, with 8 bases remaining between them. Germline CDR1 KGHSH, CDR2 LQKENI. CDR3: CASSGGPSNQPQHF. The CDR3 nucleotides are TGTGCCAGCTCAGGGGGGCCTAGCAATCAGCCCCAGCATTTT.

The CDR3 spells CASGHRDGYEQYF. The CDR3 coding sequence is TGTGCTAGTGGCCACCGGGACGGCTACGAGCAGTACTTC. The J gene is TRBJ2-7, the V gene TRBV12-5; tentatively, D is TRBD1 or TRBD2 (5 bases each). The V gene lost 6 bases and the J gene lost 3 bases, with 12 bases spanning the gap. CDR1 and CDR2 (germline): LGHNT, FRNRAP. The CDR3 extends over 13 amino acids.

The chain combines TRBV7-9 with TRBJ1-1, with D possibly being TRBD1 (6 bases). V dropped 1 base and J dropped 4 bases, with 10 bases sitting between them. The CDR3 covers 14 residues. Germline V gives CDR1 SEHNR, CDR2 FQNEAQ (reference sequence). The CDR3 reads CASSLEGGVTEAFF. Written as DNA, the CDR3 is TGTGCCAGCAGCTTAGAAGGGGGGGTCACTGAAGCTTTCTTT.

The rearrangement links TRBV4-1 to TRBJ2-5; D possibly matches TRBD1 or TRBD2 (5 bases each). Per germline, CDR1 MGHRA and CDR2 YSYEKL. The V gene lost 2 bases and the J gene lost 2 bases, with 15 bases spanning the gap. CDR3 size: 16 residues. CDR3 in DNA: TGCGCCAGCAGCCAACCACCGGGGACCGATCAAGAGACCCAGTACTTC. Amino acids: CASSQPPGTDQETQYF.

This rearrangement joins TRBV28 to TRBJ2-3; 9 bases map to TRBD2. Per the germline V gene, CDR1 is MDHEN and CDR2 is SYDVKM. J was trimmed by 3 bases and V by 3 bases; bases with no gene match: 7. The CDR3 runs 16 residues. The CDR3 loop is CASSFRRAGGTDTQYF. The DNA of the CDR3 is TGTGCCAGCAGTTTCCGCCGAGCGGGGGGAACAGATACGCAGTATTTT.

The rearrangement links TRBV25-1 to TRBJ1-2, with 7 nucleotides matching TRBD1. Looked up from germline, CDR1 is MGHDK and CDR2 is SYGVNS. V trimming: 2 bases; J trimming: 6 bases; junction bases outside the gene matches: 9. The CDR3 extends over 15 amino acids. As DNA, the CDR3 is TGTGCCAGCAGTGAACCGGGACAGCGATTCGATGGCTACACCTTC. Its translation: CASSEPGQRFDGYTF.

The chain carries TRBV5-5 and TRBJ2-7; no firm D call. The germline gives CDR1 SGHKS, CDR2 YYEKEE (reference sequence). The V end was cut by 8 bases, the J end by 2 bases, with 17 bases between. The CDR3 spans 14 residues. CDR3 residues: CARHFRNDAYEQYF. The DNA of the CDR3 is TGTGCCAGGCATTTCAGGAACGACGCCTACGAGCAGTACTTC.

A remark on this clone: Other DNA sequences in the sample encode the same CDR3. The J gene is TRBJ2-2, the V gene TRBV6-1, with 8 bases aligning to TRBD1. The CDR3 spans 13 residues. From germline, CDR1 is MNHNS and CDR2 SASEGT. V gave up 8 bases and J gave up 2 bases; unmatched junction bases: 1. CDR3 sequence (DNA): TGTGCCAGCGACAGGGGAAACACCGGGGAGCTGTTTTTT. Protein product: CASDRGNTGELFF.

In its sample, this clone was seen a few times. The chain has TRBV9 and TRBJ1-3; D ambiguous. The CDR3 extends over 13 amino acids. V lost 0 bases and J lost 7, with 8 bases in between. Per the germline V gene, CDR1 is SGDLS and CDR2 is YYNGEE. In DNA, the CDR3 is TGTGCCAGCAGCGTAGAAGGGTCCAACACCATATATTTT. This gives the protein CASSVEGSNTIYF.

This clone was seen only a few times. The chain combines TRBV4-1 with TRBJ1-5; weak D call: TRBD1 (6 bases). The CDR3 sequence is 15 residues long. Deletions cut 3 bases from V and 4 bases from J, with 13 bases between. The germline CDR1 and CDR2 sequences are MGHRA and YSYEKL. The CDR3 bases are TGCGCCAGCAGCCAGGAACGGACAGTAAATCAGCCCCAGCATTTT. Translating it yields CASSQERTVNQPQHF.

This chain links TRBV5-1 with TRBJ2-1; TRBD1 agrees at 11 bases. CDR3 length: 16 residues. The V segment lost 5 bases and the J segment 2 bases; nucleotides outside the gene matches: 6. Germline loops: CDR1 SGHRS, CDR2 YFSETQ. CDR3 coding DNA: TGCGCCAGCAGAGACAAGGGACAGGGGGCCTACAATGAGCAGTTCTTC. This encodes CASRDKGQGAYNEQFF.

This clone has a handful of counts. This chain uses TRBV7-8 with TRBJ2-5; possible D gene TRBD1, 5 bases. Germline loops: CDR1 SGHVS, CDR2 FQNEAQ. The CDR3 runs to 13 residues. V gave up 4 bases and J gave up 5 bases, with 11 bases separating them. CDR3 DNA sequence: TGTGCCAGCAGCTCCCGGTACAGGGAGACCCAGTACTTC. Translated: CASSSRYRETQYF.

As to this clone: The same CDR3 arises from other DNA sequences in this sample as well. The rearrangement joins TRBV6-6 to TRBJ1-5; 8 bases are a match to TRBD1. The V gene end was trimmed by 7 bases and the J gene end by 7 bases; junction bases not matched to a gene: 12. The V gene's germline CDR1 is MNHNY and CDR2 SVGAGI (reference sequence). The CDR3 extends over 15 amino acids. CDR3 sequence (DNA): TGTGCCAGCACCAACCCAGGACAGGGTGGACAGCCCCAGCATTTT. Translated, it gives CASTNPGQGGQPQHF.

This rearrangement joins TRBV15 to TRBJ1-5; D is unresolved. Trimming removed 1 base from V and 7 bases from J, with 14 bases in between. Looked up from germline, CDR1 is LNHNV and CDR2 is YYDKDF (reference sequence). This CDR3 spans 15 amino acids. The CDR3 nucleotides are TGTGCCACCAGCAGAGGATCAAACGGCGGGCAGCCCCAGCATTTT. As protein: CATSRGSNGGQPQHF.

CDR3 region: CASSVEGGGYNEQFF. For the CDR3, the DNA is TGTGCCAGCAGTGTAGAGGGGGGCGGCTACAATGAGCAGTTCTTC. The gene calls are TRBV2 and TRBJ2-1, with D possibly being TRBD1 or TRBD2 (6 bases each). Trimming removed 4 bases from V and 3 bases from J, with 13 bases in between. The CDR3 is 15 residues long. Germline loops: CDR1 SNHLY, CDR2 FYNNEI.

The J gene is TRBJ2-3, the V gene TRBV30, with D possibly matching TRBD1 (5 bases). With 2 bases removed from V and 2 bases from J, the gap between germline ends came to 14 bases. Germline CDR1 GTSNPN, CDR2 SVGIG (reference sequence). CDR3 length equals 15 residues. CDR3 sequence reads: CAWSRNRGPTDTQYF. The CDR3 DNA reads as TGTGCCTGGAGTCGTAATAGGGGTCCCACAGATACGCAGTATTTT.